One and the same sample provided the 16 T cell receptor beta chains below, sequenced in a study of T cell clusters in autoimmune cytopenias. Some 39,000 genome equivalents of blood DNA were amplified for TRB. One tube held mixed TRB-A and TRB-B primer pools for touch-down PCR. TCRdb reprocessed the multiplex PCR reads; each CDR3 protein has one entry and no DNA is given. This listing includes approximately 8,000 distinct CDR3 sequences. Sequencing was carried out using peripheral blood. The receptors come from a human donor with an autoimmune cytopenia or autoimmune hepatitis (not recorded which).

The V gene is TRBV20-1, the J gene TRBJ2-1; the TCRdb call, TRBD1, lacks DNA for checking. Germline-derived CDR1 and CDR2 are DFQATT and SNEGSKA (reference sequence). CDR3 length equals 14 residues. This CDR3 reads CSAFPGTGGNEQFF.

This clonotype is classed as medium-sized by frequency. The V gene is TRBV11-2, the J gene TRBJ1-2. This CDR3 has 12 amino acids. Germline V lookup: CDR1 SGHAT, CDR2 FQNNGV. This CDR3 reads CASTPGGYGYTF.

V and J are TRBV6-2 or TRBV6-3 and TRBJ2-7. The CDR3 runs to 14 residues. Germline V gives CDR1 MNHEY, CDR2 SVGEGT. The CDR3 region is CASSFGGSSYEQYF.

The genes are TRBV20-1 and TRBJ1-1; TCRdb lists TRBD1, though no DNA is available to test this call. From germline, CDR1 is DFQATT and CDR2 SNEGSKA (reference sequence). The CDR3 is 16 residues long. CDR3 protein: CSAKPGTGGGGVESFF.

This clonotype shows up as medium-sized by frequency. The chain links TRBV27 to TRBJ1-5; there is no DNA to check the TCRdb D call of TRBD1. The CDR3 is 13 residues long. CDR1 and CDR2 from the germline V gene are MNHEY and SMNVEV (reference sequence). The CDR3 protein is CASSPRGLQPQHF.

This chain's CDR3 is CASKNAVGCLDQPQHF. The chain employs TRBV21-1 and TRBJ1-5. TRBV21-1 is termed a pseudogene. The CDR3 extends over 16 amino acids.

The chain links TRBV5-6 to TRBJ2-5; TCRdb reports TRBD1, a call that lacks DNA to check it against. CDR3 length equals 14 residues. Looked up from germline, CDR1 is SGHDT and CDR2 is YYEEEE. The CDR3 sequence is CASSQKTGRETQYF.

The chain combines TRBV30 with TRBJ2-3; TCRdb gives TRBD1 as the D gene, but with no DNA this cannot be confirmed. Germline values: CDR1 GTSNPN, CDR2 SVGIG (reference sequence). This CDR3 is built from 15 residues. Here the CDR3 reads CAWSAGTRSLDTQYF.

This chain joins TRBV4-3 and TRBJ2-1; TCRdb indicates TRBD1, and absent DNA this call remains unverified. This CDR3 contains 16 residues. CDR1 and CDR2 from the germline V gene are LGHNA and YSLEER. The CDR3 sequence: CASSQEWDRNYNEQFF.

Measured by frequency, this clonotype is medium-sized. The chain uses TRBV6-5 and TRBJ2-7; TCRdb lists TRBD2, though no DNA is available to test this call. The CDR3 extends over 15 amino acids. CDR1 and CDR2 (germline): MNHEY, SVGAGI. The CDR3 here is CASSSKSSGRNEQYF.

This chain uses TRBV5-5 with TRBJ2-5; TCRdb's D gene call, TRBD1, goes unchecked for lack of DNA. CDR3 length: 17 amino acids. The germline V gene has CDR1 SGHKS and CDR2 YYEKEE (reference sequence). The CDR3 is CASSFDPGTGSQETQYF.

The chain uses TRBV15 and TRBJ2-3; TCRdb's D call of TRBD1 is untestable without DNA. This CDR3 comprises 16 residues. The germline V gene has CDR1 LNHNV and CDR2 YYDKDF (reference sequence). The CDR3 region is CATSGVRPNRADTQYF.

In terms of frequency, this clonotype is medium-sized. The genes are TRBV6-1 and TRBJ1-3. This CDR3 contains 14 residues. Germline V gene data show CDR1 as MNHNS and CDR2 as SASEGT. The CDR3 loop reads CASSEAGAGNTIYF.

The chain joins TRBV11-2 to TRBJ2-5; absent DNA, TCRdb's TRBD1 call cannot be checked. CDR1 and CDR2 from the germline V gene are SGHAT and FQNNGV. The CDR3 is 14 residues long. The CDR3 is CASSLWGGRETQYF.

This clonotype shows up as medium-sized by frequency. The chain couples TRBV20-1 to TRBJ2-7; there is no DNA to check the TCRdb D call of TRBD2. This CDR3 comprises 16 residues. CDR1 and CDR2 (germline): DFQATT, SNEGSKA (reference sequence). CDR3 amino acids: CSASRTSGRASYEQYF.

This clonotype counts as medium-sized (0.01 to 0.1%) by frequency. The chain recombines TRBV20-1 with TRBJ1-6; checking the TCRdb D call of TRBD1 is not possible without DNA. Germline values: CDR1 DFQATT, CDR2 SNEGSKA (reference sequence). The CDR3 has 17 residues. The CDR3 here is CSADRGLVGSYNSPLHF.